These T cell receptor beta chains were read from a single sample in a study of blood T cell repertoires in COVID-19. Some clones are missing from TCRdb's copy, which holds only in-frame ones; the method was immunoSEQ multiplex PCR. This table has 150,000 to 200,000 clones, 85% to 95% appearing once. The sample consisted of peripheral blood. The receptors shown here come from a woman aged 55-70 years with COVID-19, enrolled during active disease. Both conserved end residues are part of each CDR3. A D gene is named only where the DNA matches it firmly. Size tells how often a clone was seen (once, few, many) or the class of an expanded clone, and some rows leave it out.

V,J,size,D,length,DNA,CDR3
TRBV24-1,TRBJ1-5,once,NA,22,TGTGCCACCAGTGAGAGGACCGGCGGGATCAGACGGCGGGATTATAGCAATCAGCCCCAGCATTTT,CATSERTGGIRRRDYSNQPQHF
TRBV9,TRBJ1-4,NA,TRBD1,15,TGTGCCAGCAGCGTAGAGGGGACAGGGCGTGAAAAACTGTTTTTT,CASSVEGTGREKLFF
TRBV28,TRBJ1-2,NA,NA,13,TGTGCCAGCACAGGTACAGGGCAAAATGGCTACACCTTC,CASTGTGQNGYTF
TRBV11-2,TRBJ1-1,NA,TRBD1,13,TGTGCCAGCAGCTTGGACAGGGATACTGAAGCTTTCTTT,CASSLDRDTEAFF
TRBV19,TRBJ1-1,NA,NA,13,TGTGCCAGTAGTATAGTACAGAACACTGAAGCTTTCTTT,CASSIVQNTEAFF
TRBV19,TRBJ1-3,NA,TRBD1,14,TGTGCCAGTAGTAGGGGACAGGGTAGAAACACCATATATTTT,CASSRGQGRNTIYF
TRBV4-2,TRBJ1-5,NA,TRBD1,14,TGTGCCAGCAGCCAAGGACAGGGCGATCAGCCCCAGCATTTT,CASSQGQGDQPQHF
TRBV3-1/TRBV3-2,TRBJ1-5,NA,TRBD1,15,TGTGCCAGCAGCCAAGGCAGGGGGGCTTATCAGCCCCAGCATTTT,CASSQGRGAYQPQHF
TRBV2,TRBJ2-1,NA,TRBD2,14,TGTGCCAGCAGTCTGACTAGCAGGACCAATGAGCAGTTCTTC,CASSLTSRTNEQFF
TRBV6-2/TRBV6-3,TRBJ1-5,once,NA,14,TGTGCCAGCAGCCCCAGGTGGAGGAATCAGCCCCAGCATTTT,CASSPRWRNQPQHF
TRBV5-1,TRBJ2-2,NA,TRBD1,17,TGCGCCAGCAGCTTGGGACAGGGCGCCCCGGACACCGGGGAGCTGTTTTTT,CASSLGQGAPDTGELFF
TRBV11-3,TRBJ2-7,NA,TRBD2,14,TGTGCCAGCAGCTTAGTAGCGGGGGCCTACGAGCAGTACTTC,CASSLVAGAYEQYF
TRBV7-9,TRBJ2-3,NA,NA,12,TGTGCCAGCAGCTTAGTAGCCGATACGCAGTATTTT,CASSLVADTQYF
TRBV5-6,TRBJ2-3,NA,TRBD1,14,TGTGCCAGCAGCTGGGGGACAGGGACAGATACGCAGTATTTT,CASSWGTGTDTQYF
TRBV7-7,TRBJ2-5,few,TRBD1,14,TGTGCTAGCAGCTTGCAGGGGGCGAGAGAGACCCAGTACTTC,CASSLQGARETQYF
TRBV5-4,TRBJ1-5,NA,NA,16,TGTGCCAGCAGCCTAAGTGGGGCGGAGAACAATCAGCCCCAGCATTTT,CASSLSGAENNQPQHF
TRBV25-1,TRBJ2-5,NA,TRBD2,15,TGTGCCAGCAGTGCGGCTAGCGGTCACCAAGAGACCCAGTACTTC,CASSAASGHQETQYF
TRBV9,TRBJ1-5,NA,TRBD1,15,TGTGCCAGCAGCACAGGACAGGGGTCCAATCAGCCCCAGCATTTT,CASSTGQGSNQPQHF
TRBV27,TRBJ2-7,NA,NA,14,TGTGCCAGCAGTCTCTCAGGGACAACCCGGAGGCAGTACTTC,CASSLSGTTRRQYF
TRBV5-6,TRBJ1-3,NA,NA,17,TGTGCCAGCAGCTCGGGGGGTGGAGACTACTCTGGAAACACCATATATTTT,CASSSGGGDYSGNTIYF
TRBV7-2,TRBJ2-3,NA,NA,15,TGTGCCAGCAGTTCGACAGTTACTAGCACAGATACGCAGTATTTT,CASSSTVTSTDTQYF
TRBV18,TRBJ2-5,NA,NA,13,TGTGCCAGCTCACCGCAGGGTATAGAGACCCAGTACTTC,CASSPQGIETQYF
TRBV7-2,TRBJ1-2,NA,TRBD1,14,TGTGCCAGCAGTCCCGGGACAGGCGGCTATGGCTACACCTTC,CASSPGTGGYGYTF
TRBV13,TRBJ1-4,few,NA,16,TGTGCCAGCAGCTACCAGGGGACGGCAACTAATGAAAAACTGTTTTTT,CASSYQGTATNEKLFF
TRBV3-1/TRBV3-2,TRBJ2-5,NA,TRBD2,16,TGTGCCAGCAGCCACCGAGCGGGGGGGCAGCAAGAGACCCAGTACTTC,CASSHRAGGQQETQYF
TRBV19,TRBJ1-5,NA,NA,16,TGTGCCAGTAGGGATAAGTGGGGCCGGAGCAATCAGCCCCAGCATTTT,CASRDKWGRSNQPQHF
TRBV7-6,TRBJ1-5,few,NA,15,TGTGCCAGCAGCCAAGACAGTTTTAGCAATCAGCCCCAGCATTTT,CASSQDSFSNQPQHF
TRBV4-1,TRBJ2-2,NA,TRBD2,19,TGCGCCAGCAGCCAGGTGCTAGCGGGGGGCCGCCTGAACACCGGGGAGCTGTTTTTT,CASSQVLAGGRLNTGELFF
TRBV9,TRBJ1-1,NA,TRBD1,16,TGTGCCAGCAGCGTAGCTCCCTCTGACAGGGGGGGTGAAGCTTTCTTT,CASSVAPSDRGGEAFF
TRBV29-1,TRBJ2-7,NA,NA,12,TGCAGCGTGATGACAGGGACTTACGAGCAGTACTTC,CSVMTGTYEQYF
TRBV19,TRBJ2-5,NA,TRBD2,17,TGTGCCAGTAGTCCCGGACTAGCGGGGGGCGGGGGAGAGACCCAGTACTTC,CASSPGLAGGGGETQYF
TRBV6-5,TRBJ2-7,NA,NA,14,TGTGCCAGCAGTTACTCTAGGCAGGGAAACGAGCAGTACTTC,CASSYSRQGNEQYF
TRBV19,TRBJ1-6,NA,NA,15,TGTGCCAGTAGTAGCCGGGGACTCTATAATTCACCCCTCCACTTT,CASSSRGLYNSPLHF
TRBV5-6,TRBJ1-4,NA,NA,14,TGTGCCAGCAGCTTGGCTTCTGCCATAGGGGGACTGTTTTTT,CASSLASAIGGLFF
TRBV25-1,TRBJ2-2,once,NA,14,TGTGCCAGCACCATCACAGGGCCCACCGGGGAGCTGTTTTTT,CASTITGPTGELFF
TRBV19,TRBJ1-6,once,TRBD1,16,TGTGCCAGTAGTCCCCGGGGGACAGGGGGCACTTCACCCCTCCACTTT,CASSPRGTGGTSPLHF
TRBV4-2,TRBJ1-6,NA,NA,15,TGTGCCAGCAGCCCCCGTGGCAGGGGTGATTCACCCCTCCACTTT,CASSPRGRGDSPLHF
TRBV3-1/TRBV3-2,TRBJ2-4,NA,NA,13,TGTGCCAGCAGCCAAGTTAGAGAAAACATTCAGTACTTC,CASSQVRENIQYF
TRBV14,TRBJ1-1,once,NA,13,TGTGCCAGCAGCCTTCAACCGGGGACTGAAGCTTTCTTT,CASSLQPGTEAFF
TRBV7-2,TRBJ1-2,NA,NA,13,TGTGCCAGCAGCTTAAACAGGGCGGCTGGCTACACCTTC,CASSLNRAAGYTF
TRBV6-2/TRBV6-3,TRBJ1-1,NA,NA,13,TGTGCCAGCAGTCCAGATCGTGGCACTGAAGCTTTCTTT,CASSPDRGTEAFF
TRBV19,TRBJ1-2,NA,TRBD1,13,TGTGCCAGTAGGGACAGGGGTTCGAATGGCTACACCTTC,CASRDRGSNGYTF
TRBV10-2,TRBJ1-3,NA,NA,10,TGCGCCACCATCGGAAACACCATATATTTT,CATIGNTIYF
TRBV4-2,TRBJ1-6,NA,NA,15,TGTGCCAGCAGCCAAGATCCGGGTTCTAATTCACCCCTCCACTTT,CASSQDPGSNSPLHF
TRBV18,TRBJ2-7,NA,NA,15,TGTGCCAGCTCACCACAGGCAGGTACATTCCACGAGCAGTACTTC,CASSPQAGTFHEQYF
TRBV19,TRBJ1-1,few,NA,15,TGTGCCAGTAGCAGGCCGGGAGGGTCGGGCACTGAAGCTTTCTTT,CASSRPGGSGTEAFF
TRBV11-3,TRBJ1-1,NA,NA,13,TGTGCCAGCAGCTTAGGTCAGAACACTGAAGCTTTCTTT,CASSLGQNTEAFF
TRBV11-2,TRBJ1-5,NA,TRBD1,13,TGTGCCAGCAGCTTAGGGGGACAGGGGGCGGTGCATTTT,CASSLGGQGAVHF
TRBV6-1,TRBJ1-5,NA,TRBD1,16,TGTGCCAGCAGTGAAGGCGGGACAGGGGGAAGACAGCCCCAGCATTTT,CASSEGGTGGRQPQHF
TRBV6-2/TRBV6-3,TRBJ1-5,NA,TRBD1,17,TGTGCCAGCAGTTACTCCACAGGGGGCGAGGGCAATCAGCCCCAGCATTTT,CASSYSTGGEGNQPQHF
TRBV6-5,TRBJ1-5,NA,NA,13,TGTGCCACCACGGGGCAGGGGAATCAGCCCCAGCATTTT,CATTGQGNQPQHF
TRBV4-2,TRBJ2-3,once,TRBD2,17,TGTGCCAGCAGCCAAGATCCAGCGGGGGGGCTCGCAGATACGCAGTATTTT,CASSQDPAGGLADTQYF